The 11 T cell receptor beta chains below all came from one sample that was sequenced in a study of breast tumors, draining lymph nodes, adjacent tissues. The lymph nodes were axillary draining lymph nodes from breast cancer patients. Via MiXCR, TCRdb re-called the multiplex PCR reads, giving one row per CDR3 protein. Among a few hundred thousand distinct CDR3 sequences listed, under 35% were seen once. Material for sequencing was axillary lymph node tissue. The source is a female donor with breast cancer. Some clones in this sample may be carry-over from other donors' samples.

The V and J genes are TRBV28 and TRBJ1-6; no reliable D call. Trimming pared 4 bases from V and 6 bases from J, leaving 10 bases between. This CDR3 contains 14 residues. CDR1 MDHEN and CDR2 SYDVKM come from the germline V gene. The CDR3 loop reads CASSSAEGNSPLHF. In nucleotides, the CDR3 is TGTGCCAGCAGTTCCGCGGAGGGTAATTCACCCCTCCACTTT.

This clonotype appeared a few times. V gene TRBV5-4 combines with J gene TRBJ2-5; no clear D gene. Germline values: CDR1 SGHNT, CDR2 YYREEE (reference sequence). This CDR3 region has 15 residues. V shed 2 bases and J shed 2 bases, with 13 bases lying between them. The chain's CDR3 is CASSLFLAPQETQYF. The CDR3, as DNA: TGTGCCAGCAGCTTATTCTTGGCCCCTCAAGAGACCCAGTACTTC.

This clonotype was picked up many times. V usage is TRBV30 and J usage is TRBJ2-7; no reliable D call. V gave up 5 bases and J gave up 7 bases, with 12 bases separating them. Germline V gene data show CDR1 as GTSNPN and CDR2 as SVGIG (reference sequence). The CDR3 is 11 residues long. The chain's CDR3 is CAWGNSIEQYF. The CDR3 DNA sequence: TGTGCCTGGGGGAACAGCATTGAGCAGTACTTC.

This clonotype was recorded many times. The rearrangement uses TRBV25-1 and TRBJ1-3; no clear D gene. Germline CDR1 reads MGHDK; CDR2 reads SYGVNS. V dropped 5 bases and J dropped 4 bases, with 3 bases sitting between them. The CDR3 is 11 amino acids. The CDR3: CASSMGNTIYF. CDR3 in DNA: TGTGCCAGCAGTATGGGAAACACCATATATTTT.

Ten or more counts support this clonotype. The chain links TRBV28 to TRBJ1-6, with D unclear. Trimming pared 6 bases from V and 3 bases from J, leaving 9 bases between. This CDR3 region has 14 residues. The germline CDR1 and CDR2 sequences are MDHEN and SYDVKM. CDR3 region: CASRRTDYNSPLHF. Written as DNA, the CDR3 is TGTGCCAGCAGAAGGACGGACTATAATTCACCCCTCCACTTT. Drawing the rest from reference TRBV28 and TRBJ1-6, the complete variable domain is DVKVTQSSRYLVKRTGEKVFLECVQDMDHENMFWYRQDPGLGLRLIYFSYDVKMKEKGDIPEGYSVSREKKERFSLILESASTNQTSMYLCASRRTDYNSPLHFGNGTRLTVT.

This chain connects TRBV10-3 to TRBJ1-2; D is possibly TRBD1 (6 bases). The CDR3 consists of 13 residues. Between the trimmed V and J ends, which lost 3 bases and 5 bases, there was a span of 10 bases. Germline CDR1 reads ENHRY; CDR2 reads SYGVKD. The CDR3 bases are TGTGCCATCAGTGAATATAGGGGGTATGGCTACACCTTC. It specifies CAISEYRGYGYTF.

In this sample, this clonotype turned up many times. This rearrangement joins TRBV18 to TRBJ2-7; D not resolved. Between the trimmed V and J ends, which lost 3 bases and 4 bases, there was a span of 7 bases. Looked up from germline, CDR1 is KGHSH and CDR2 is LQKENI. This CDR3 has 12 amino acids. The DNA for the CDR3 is TGTGCCAGCTCACCTGCATTGTACGAGCAGTACTTC. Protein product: CASSPALYEQYF.

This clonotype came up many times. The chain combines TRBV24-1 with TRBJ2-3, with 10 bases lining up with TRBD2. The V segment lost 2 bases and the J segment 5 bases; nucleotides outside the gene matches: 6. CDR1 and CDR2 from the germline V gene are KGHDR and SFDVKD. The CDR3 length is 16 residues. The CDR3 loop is CATSDSAGGPLDTQYF. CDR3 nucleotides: TGTGCCACCAGTGATTCAGCGGGGGGGCCTTTAGATACGCAGTATTTT.

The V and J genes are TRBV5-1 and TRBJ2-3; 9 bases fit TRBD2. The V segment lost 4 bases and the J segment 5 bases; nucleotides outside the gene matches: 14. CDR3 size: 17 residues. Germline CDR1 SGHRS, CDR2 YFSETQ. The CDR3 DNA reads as TGCGCCAGCAGCACCGCCCTAGGGCGGGGGGGCATAGATACGCAGTATTTT. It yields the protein CASSTALGRGGIDTQYF.

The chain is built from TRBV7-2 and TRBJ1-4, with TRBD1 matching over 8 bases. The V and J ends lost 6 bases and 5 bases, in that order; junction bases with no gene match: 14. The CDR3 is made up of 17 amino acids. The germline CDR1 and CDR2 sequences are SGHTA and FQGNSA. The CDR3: CASRLSLGQGRNEKLFF. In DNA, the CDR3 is TGTGCCAGCAGGTTATCTCTTGGACAGGGAAGAAATGAAAAACTGTTTTTT.

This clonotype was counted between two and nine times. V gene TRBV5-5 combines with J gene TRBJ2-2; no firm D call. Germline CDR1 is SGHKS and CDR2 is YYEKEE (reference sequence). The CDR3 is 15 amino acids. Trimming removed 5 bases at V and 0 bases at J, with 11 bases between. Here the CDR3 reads CASSQTSANTGELFF. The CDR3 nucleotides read TGTGCCAGCAGTCAGACTTCCGCGAACACCGGGGAGCTGTTTTTT.